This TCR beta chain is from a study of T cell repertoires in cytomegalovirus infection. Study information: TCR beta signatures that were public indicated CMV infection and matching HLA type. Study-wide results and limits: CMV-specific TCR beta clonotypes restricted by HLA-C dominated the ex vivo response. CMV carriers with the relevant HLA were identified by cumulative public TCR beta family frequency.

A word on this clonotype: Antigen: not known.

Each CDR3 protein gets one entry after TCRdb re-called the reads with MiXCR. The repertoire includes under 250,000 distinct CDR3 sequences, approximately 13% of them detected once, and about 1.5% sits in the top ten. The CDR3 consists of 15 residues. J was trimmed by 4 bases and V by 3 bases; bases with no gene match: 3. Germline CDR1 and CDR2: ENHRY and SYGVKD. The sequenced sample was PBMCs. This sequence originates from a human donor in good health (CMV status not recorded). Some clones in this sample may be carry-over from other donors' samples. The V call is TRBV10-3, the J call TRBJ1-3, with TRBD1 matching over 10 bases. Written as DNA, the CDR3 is TGTGCCATCAGTGACGGGGACAGGGGCGGAAACACCATATATTTT. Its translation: CAISDGDRGGNTIYF.